A selection of T cell receptor beta chains follows, all from one sample in a study of control samples from healthy donors and cancer patients. TCRdb keeps only in-frame clones here, not all; method: immunoSEQ multiplex PCR. The sample consists of 260,000 or so clones, approximately 80% of them appearing once. The material sequenced was PBMCs. Source of these receptors: a woman aged 60 to 75 with lung cancer. The CDR3 runs from the conserved cysteine through the conserved F or W. The D gene is left open where the match is weak. Clone size, where shown, is once, few, many, or a class for clones that have expanded.

CDR3 DNA,CDR3 protein,J gene,clone size,V gene,D gene
TGTGCCAGCAGCTTTGGTGCAGATAGCACAGATACGCAGTATTTT,CASSFGADSTDTQYF,TRBJ2-3,-,TRBV7-9,-
TGTGCCAGCAGCCCCGGGAATCCCGCAACTAATGAAAAACTGTTTTTT,CASSPGNPATNEKLFF,TRBJ1-4,-,TRBV5-8,-
TGTGCCAGCAGTGAGGGGGGGCGCATGAACACTGAAGCTTTCTTT,CASSEGGRMNTEAFF,TRBJ1-1,-,TRBV6-1,-
TGCGCCAGCAGTGAACAGGGGCAAGAGCAGTACTTC,CASSEQGQEQYF,TRBJ2-7,-,TRBV10-1,TRBD1
TGCGCCAGCAGTGAGTCGGCGGGGGGAGATGAGCAGTTCTTC,CASSESAGGDEQFF,TRBJ2-1,-,TRBV10-1,TRBD2
TGTGCCAGCAGCTTTGGACAGGGCAACTACAATGAGCAGTTCTTC,CASSFGQGNYNEQFF,TRBJ2-1,-,TRBV5-8,TRBD1
TGTGCCATCAGTGAGGGGAGCCTCAATGAGCAGTTCTTC,CAISEGSLNEQFF,TRBJ2-1,-,TRBV10-3,-
TGCGCCAGCAGCCGGGCGGGACAGGGGTTTTCCACTGAAGCTTTCTTT,CASSRAGQGFSTEAFF,TRBJ1-1,-,TRBV5-1,TRBD1
TGTGCCAGCAGCTTGTGGGGGGGTGACACTGAAGCTTTCTTT,CASSLWGGDTEAFF,TRBJ1-1,-,TRBV5-6,-
TGTGCCAGCAGCGTAGACGACATCTCTGGAAACACCATATATTTT,CASSVDDISGNTIYF,TRBJ1-3,-,TRBV9,-
TGTGCCAGCAGCCAAGAGGCCGAGCAGTACTTC,CASSQEAEQYF,TRBJ2-7,-,TRBV3-1/TRBV3-2,-
TGTGCCAGCTCTCTCGGACAGGGGGATCAGCCCCAGCATTTT,CASSLGQGDQPQHF,TRBJ1-5,-,TRBV18,TRBD1
TGTGCCAGCAGCTTAACGGGACTGGGAAACACCATATATTTT,CASSLTGLGNTIYF,TRBJ1-3,-,TRBV13,-
TGTGCCAGCAGCTTTAGCGGGGGTGTAGCTTTCTTT,CASSFSGGVAFF,TRBJ1-1,-,TRBV7-2,-
TGTGCCAGCAGTTCCCTGACAGGGAACTATGGCTACACCTTC,CASSSLTGNYGYTF,TRBJ1-2,-,TRBV27,TRBD1
TGTGCCAGTAGTACCATAGCGGGAGGAGACTACGAGCAGTACTTC,CASSTIAGGDYEQYF,TRBJ2-7,-,TRBV19,TRBD2
TGTGCCAGCACCGGCACAGGGGTTACTGAAGCTTTCTTT,CASTGTGVTEAFF,TRBJ1-1,-,TRBV6-5,TRBD1
TGTGCCAGCAGCCCCACAGGGGGCATCGCCTACGAGCAGTACTTC,CASSPTGGIAYEQYF,TRBJ2-7,-,TRBV11-2,TRBD1
TGTGCCAGCAGTTCACGACAGGGTCCTATCCGTCGGGAGACCCAGTACTTC,CASSSRQGPIRRETQYF,TRBJ2-5,-,TRBV28,TRBD1
TGTGCCAGCAGCCAAGGGAGGGTTAACCACGAGCAGTACTTC,CASSQGRVNHEQYF,TRBJ2-7,-,TRBV3-1/TRBV3-2,-
TGTGCCAGCAGCTTAGACCCAGGGGGATCACCCCTCCACTTT,CASSLDPGGSPLHF,TRBJ1-6,-,TRBV7-9,TRBD1
TGTGCCAGCAGCGTAGTCAGCGGGGGGGCCTCGGAGCTGTTTTTT,CASSVVSGGASELFF,TRBJ2-2,-,TRBV9,TRBD2
TGTGCCAGCACGGGGACTGGGCGGAATGAGCAGTTCTTC,CASTGTGRNEQFF,TRBJ2-1,-,TRBV9,-
TGTGCCAGCAGCTACAGGGGCTATGGCTACACCTTC,CASSYRGYGYTF,TRBJ1-2,-,TRBV6-5,TRBD1
TGTGCCATCAGTGAGGCCACTGAAGCTTTCTTT,CAISEATEAFF,TRBJ1-1,-,TRBV10-3,-
TGTGCCAGCAGTTTGAACGGACAGCTCATGAACACTGAAGCTTTCTTT,CASSLNGQLMNTEAFF,TRBJ1-1,once,TRBV27,-
TGTGCCAGCAGCGTAGAGGCTCTAGGGAATGAGCAGTTCTTC,CASSVEALGNEQFF,TRBJ2-1,-,TRBV9,-
TGCAGTGCTAGTTCGACTACCCAAGAGACCCAGTACTTC,CSASSTTQETQYF,TRBJ2-5,-,TRBV20-1,-
TGTGCCAGCAGTTCCGCGGACAGAGCTGAAGCTTTCTTT,CASSSADRAEAFF,TRBJ1-1,-,TRBV6-5,-
TGTGCCACCGGATCGGGAGGGGCGAACACTGAAGCTTTCTTT,CATGSGGANTEAFF,TRBJ1-1,many,TRBV6-5,-
TGTGCCAGCAGCCCAAGCTGGGGGGACACTGAAGCTTTCTTT,CASSPSWGDTEAFF,TRBJ1-1,-,TRBV11-1,-